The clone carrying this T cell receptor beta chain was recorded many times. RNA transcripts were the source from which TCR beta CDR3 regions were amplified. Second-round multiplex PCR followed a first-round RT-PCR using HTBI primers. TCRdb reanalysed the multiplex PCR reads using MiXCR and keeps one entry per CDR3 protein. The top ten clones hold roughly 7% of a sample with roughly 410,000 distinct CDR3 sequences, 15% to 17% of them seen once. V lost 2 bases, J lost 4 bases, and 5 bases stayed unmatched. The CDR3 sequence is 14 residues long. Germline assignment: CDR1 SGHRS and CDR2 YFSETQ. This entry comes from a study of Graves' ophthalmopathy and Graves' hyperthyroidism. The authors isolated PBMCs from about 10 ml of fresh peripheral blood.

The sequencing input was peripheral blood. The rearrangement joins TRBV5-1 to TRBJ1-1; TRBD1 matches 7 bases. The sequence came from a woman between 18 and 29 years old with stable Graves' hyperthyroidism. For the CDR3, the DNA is TGCGCCAGCAGCTTTCCAGGGGGTTCCACTGAAGCTTTCTTT. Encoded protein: CASSFPGGSTEAFF.